This entry lists 28 T cell receptor beta chains sequenced from one sample in a study of chemoradiotherapy in HPV16-positive cancers. The repertoire was sequenced with immunoSEQ multiplex PCR; TCRdb's copy has only in-frame clones and lacks some. This table has more than 9,500 clones, roughly 88% appearing once. This sample comprised blood, obtained from a patient who underwent chemoradiotherapy. All receptors derive from a human donor with HPV-associated anogenital cancer.

This clone was seen only once. The DNA for the CDR3 is TGCAGCGTTGCTGCAGGGGATAATGAAAAACTGTTTTTT. Translation: CSVAAGDNEKLFF. This sequence joins TRBV29-1 and TRBJ1-4; maybe TRBD1 (6 bases). The CDR3 covers 13 residues. V shed 4 bases and J shed 4 bases, with 10 bases lying between them. Germline loops: CDR1 SQVTM, CDR2 ANQGSEA. Together with reference TRBV29-1 and TRBJ1-4, the CDR3 gives the full variable domain: SAVISQKPSRDICQRGTSLTIQCQVDSQVTMMFWYRQQPGQSLTLIATANQGSEATYESGFVIDKFPISRPNLTFSTLTVSNMSPEDSSIYLCSVAAGDNEKLFFGSGTQLSVL.

In its sample, this clone was seen a few times. This chain connects TRBV6-1 to TRBJ1-2, with D possibly matching TRBD1 (6 bases). The V and J ends lost 7 bases and 3 bases respectively, with 18 bases between them. The CDR3 runs 15 residues. Per germline, CDR1 MNHNS and CDR2 SASEGT. The CDR3 spells CASTPRGAGDYGYTF. DNA of the CDR3: TGTGCCAGCACTCCCAGAGGTGCAGGGGACTATGGCTACACCTTC.

DNA of the CDR3: TGCGCCAGCAGCTTGAGAGGGGCGCCTAATGAAAAACTGTTTTTT. This gives the protein CASSLRGAPNEKLFF. This rearrangement joins TRBV5-1 to TRBJ1-4, with a weak D call TRBD1 (5 bases). The ends were cut back, 1 base at V and 3 bases at J, with 10 bases in the middle. Germline CDR1 is SGHRS and CDR2 is YFSETQ. The CDR3 is made up of 15 amino acids.

The genes are TRBV7-9 and TRBJ1-3; 8 bases are shared with TRBD1. V trimming: 1 base; J trimming: 1 base; junction bases outside the gene matches: 0. CDR3 length equals 15 residues. Per the germline V gene, CDR1 is SEHNR and CDR2 is FQNEAQ (reference sequence). The CDR3 is CASSLGTGSGNTIYF. CDR3 nucleotide sequence: TGTGCCAGCAGCTTAGGGACAGGGTCTGGAAACACCATATATTTT.

V is TRBV4-3 and J is TRBJ2-7, with TRBD1 as a possible D gene (6 bases). This CDR3 comprises 18 residues. CDR1 and CDR2 from the germline V gene are LGHNA and YSLEER. V lost 0 bases and J 1 base, leaving 19 bases between the germline ends. In nucleotides, the CDR3 is TGCGCCAGCAGCCAAGATTTGTCCCCAGGGGTGTGGTCCTACGAGCAGTACTTC. It encodes CASSQDLSPGVWSYEQYF.

The rearrangement links TRBV18 to TRBJ1-2; TRBD1 is a possible D gene (5 bases). Germline assignment: CDR1 KGHSH and CDR2 LQKENI. V gave up 1 base and J gave up 2 bases, with 8 bases separating them. CDR3 size: 14 residues. This CDR3 reads CASSPLDKNYGYTF. As DNA, the CDR3 is TGTGCCAGCTCACCACTGGACAAAAACTATGGCTACACCTTC.

This clone was detected only once. V gene TRBV19 combines with J gene TRBJ2-7; no clear D. V lost 7 bases and J lost 6, with 16 bases in between. This CDR3 comprises 13 residues. CDR1 and CDR2 (germline): LNHDA, SQIVND (reference sequence). DNA of the CDR3: TGTGCCAGTACTAAAGAGCCGGATAGCGAGCAGTACTTC. It yields the protein CASTKEPDSEQYF.

The chain joins TRBV5-1 to TRBJ2-1; tentatively, D is TRBD1 (5 bases). V was cut by 0 bases and J by 4 bases, with 11 bases left in between. Germline V gene data show CDR1 as SGHRS and CDR2 as YFSETQ. This CDR3 has 15 amino acids. CDR3 residues: CASSLGQTSYNEQFF. The CDR3 bases are TGCGCCAGCAGCTTGGGACAGACCTCTTACAATGAGCAGTTCTTC.

The chain couples TRBV11-3 to TRBJ2-1; TRBD2 might be the D (7 bases). The CDR3 sequence is 15 residues long. Trimming removed 4 bases at V and 2 bases at J, with 12 bases between. In germline, CDR1 is SGHNT, CDR2 YENEEA. The CDR3 protein is CASSWGRGTYNEQFF. The CDR3, as DNA: TGTGCCAGCAGCTGGGGGCGGGGGACCTACAATGAGCAGTTCTTC.

This chain uses TRBV25-1 with TRBJ2-6, with 8 positions matching TRBD1. Germline CDR1 and CDR2: MGHDK and SYGVNS. Trimming took 4 bases from V and 2 from J; bases not matched to a gene: 10. There are 18 residues in the CDR3. The CDR3 DNA sequence: TGTGCCAGCAGTGGAGTGGACAGGGCCTTTACTGGGGCCAACGTCCTGACTTTC. Translating gives CASSGVDRAFTGANVLTF.

This clone was seen more than once but under ten times. The chain recombines TRBV5-4 with TRBJ1-4; 9 bases agree with TRBD1. The CDR3 consists of 13 residues. Per germline, CDR1 SGHNT and CDR2 YYREEE (reference sequence). Trimming cost V 2 bases and J 8 bases; bases outside gene matches: 1. CDR3 nucleotides: TGTGCCAGCAGCTTCGGACAGGGGGAAAAACTGTTTTTT. Translated, it gives CASSFGQGEKLFF.

A single count supports this clone. This sequence joins TRBV5-1 and TRBJ2-7; tentatively, D is TRBD1 (6 bases). Germline V gene sequence: CDR1 SGHRS, CDR2 YFSETQ. The CDR3 covers 13 residues. Between the trimmed V and J ends, which lost 2 bases and 6 bases, there was a span of 12 bases. CDR3 amino acids: CASSLQGRGEQYF. CDR3 coding DNA: TGCGCCAGCAGCTTACAGGGACGGGGCGAGCAGTACTTC.

V and J are TRBV14 and TRBJ1-2; weak D call: TRBD1 (5 bases). This CDR3 has 15 amino acids. Germline values: CDR1 SGHDN, CDR2 FVKESK. The V end was cut by 4 bases, the J end by 1 base, with 13 bases between. CDR3 sequence reads: CASSRQSGYNYGYTF. The CDR3 DNA sequence: TGTGCCAGCAGCCGACAATCAGGGTATAACTATGGCTACACCTTC. The full variable domain, with the rest looked up from reference TRBV14 and TRBJ1-2, is EAGVTQFPSHSVIEKGQTVTLRCDPISGHDNLYWYRRVMGKEIKFLLHFVKESKQDESGMPNNRFLAERTGGTYSTLKVQPAELEDSGVYFCASSRQSGYNYGYTFGSGTRLTVV.

The chain uses TRBV7-2 and TRBJ1-5, with D perhaps matching TRBD1 (6 bases). There are 16 residues in the CDR3. V lost 5 bases, J lost 3 bases, and 17 bases lay in between. Germline CDR1 is SGHTA and CDR2 is FQGNSA. This chain's CDR3 is CASSAQPGQNNQPQHF. CDR3 sequence (DNA): TGTGCCAGCAGCGCCCAACCGGGACAAAACAATCAGCCCCAGCATTTT. Supplemented by reference TRBV7-2 and TRBJ1-5, the full variable domain reads GAGVSQSPSNKVTEKGKDVELRCDPISGHTALYWYRQSLGQGLEFLIYFQGNSAPDKSGLPSDRFSAERTGGSVSTLTIQRTQQEDSAVYLCASSAQPGQNNQPQHFGDGTRLSIL.

This chain connects TRBV18 to TRBJ1-1; TRBD1 might be the D (6 bases). The CDR3 has 16 amino acids. The ends were cut back, 3 bases at V and 3 bases at J, with 17 bases in the middle. CDR1 and CDR2 from the germline V gene are KGHSH and LQKENI. As DNA, the CDR3 is TGTGCCAGCTCACCTCAGATGGACAGTCCCCACACTGAAGCTTTCTTT. Protein: CASSPQMDSPHTEAFF.

The chain combines TRBV11-1 with TRBJ2-7; no reliable D call. Germline CDR1 SGHAT, CDR2 FQDESV (reference sequence). CDR3 size: 14 residues. Trimming took 1 base from V and 5 from J, leaving 12 bases between them. The CDR3, as DNA: TGTGCCAGCAGCTTAGGTCGCCAGCCCGACGAGCAGTACTTC. Translation: CASSLGRQPDEQYF.

J is TRBJ1-6 and V is TRBV19, with D possibly matching TRBD1 (5 bases). Looked up from germline, CDR1 is LNHDA and CDR2 is SQIVND (reference sequence). Trimming stripped 10 bases from V and 7 bases from J, with 17 bases between. The CDR3 length is 14 residues. The CDR3 spells CATGGLGDNSPLHF. The CDR3 DNA reads as TGTGCCACCGGGGGGTTAGGGGACAATTCACCCCTCCACTTT.

CDR3 loop: CASSRNREGDTGELFF. CDR3 in DNA: TGTGCCAGCAGCCGCAACAGGGAAGGGGACACCGGGGAGCTGTTTTTT. This chain connects TRBV7-2 to TRBJ2-2; D possibly corresponds to TRBD1 (6 bases). Germline CDR1 is SGHTA and CDR2 is FQGNSA. The CDR3 extends over 16 amino acids. V dropped 5 bases and J dropped 3 bases, with 16 bases sitting between them.

This chain connects TRBV29-1 to TRBJ2-7; 8 bases fit TRBD1. The CDR3 is made up of 12 amino acids. Germline values: CDR1 SQVTM, CDR2 ANQGSEA. V shed 5 bases, J shed 6 bases, and the junction held 6 bases outside the gene matches. CDR3: CSVLDRASEQYF. Written as DNA, the CDR3 is TGCAGCGTTTTGGACAGGGCGAGCGAGCAGTACTTC.

V gene TRBV7-8 combines with J gene TRBJ2-5; D could derive from TRBD1 or TRBD2 (5 bases each). The J call may not be correct, given that the DNA end is closer to TRBJ2-7. The germline CDR1 and CDR2 sequences are SGHVS and FQNEAQ. This CDR3 spans 15 amino acids. CDR3 sequence (DNA): TGTGCCAGCAGCGGGGGTGGACAAGGGTCCTACGAGCAGTACTTC. This gives the protein CASSGGGQGSYEQYF.

This chain uses TRBV4-2 with TRBJ2-1; 7 bases map to TRBD2. Looked up from germline, CDR1 is LGHNA and CDR2 is YNFKEQ. CDR3 length: 17 residues. V trimming: 1 base; J trimming: 2 bases; junction bases outside the gene matches: 8. The CDR3 bases are TGTGCCAGCAGCCAAGTAACGACTAGCCTCCCCTACAATGAGCAGTTCTTC. Residues: CASSQVTTSLPYNEQFF.

The rearrangement joins TRBV21-1 to TRBJ1-1; the table assigns TRBD1, which was not confirmed against the DNA. TRBV21-1 constitutes a pseudogene. This CDR3 is 14 amino acids long. The CDR3: CASSGRKGQTEAFF. In nucleotides, the CDR3 is TGTGCCAGCAGTGGACGGAAGGGGCAGACTGAAGCTTTCTTT.

The genes are TRBV12-5 and TRBJ2-3, with unresolved D. The CDR3 sequence is 11 residues long. V was trimmed by 3 bases and J by 6 bases, leaving 4 bases between them. Germline CDR1 is LGHNT and CDR2 is FRNRAP. The CDR3 reads CASGFGDTQYF. The CDR3 nucleotides read TGTGCTAGTGGTTTTGGGGATACGCAGTATTTT.

The CDR3 sequence is CASSRWGGSYNEQFF. The CDR3 DNA follows: TGTGCCAGCAGCCGGTGGGGGGGTTCCTACAATGAGCAGTTCTTC. The V and J genes are TRBV14 and TRBJ2-1, with 7 bases identical to TRBD2. V lost 4 bases and J lost 1; bases outside the gene matches: 4. The germline gives CDR1 SGHDN, CDR2 FVKESK. The CDR3 totals 15 residues.

The chain is built from TRBV2 and TRBJ2-7, with D tentatively TRBD2 (5 bases). Between the trimmed V and J ends, which lost 2 bases and 0 bases, there was a span of 11 bases. Per germline, CDR1 SNHLY and CDR2 FYNNEI. CDR3 size: 15 residues. CDR3 in DNA: TGTGCCAGCAGTGAACCAGCGGTTAACTCCTACGAGCAGTACTTC. Translated, it gives CASSEPAVNSYEQYF.

This clone was found once. V usage is TRBV4-1 and J usage is TRBJ1-4; D gene unclear. The CDR3 has 15 residues. Germline-derived CDR1 and CDR2 are MGHRA and YSYEKL. The V and J ends lost 2 bases and 8 bases respectively, with 15 bases between them. CDR3 region: CASSQSSALGEKLFF. The CDR3 nucleotides are TGCGCCAGCAGCCAAAGCAGTGCGTTGGGGGAAAAACTGTTTTTT.

The chain couples TRBV6-1 to TRBJ1-2, with unresolved D. Germline values: CDR1 MNHNS, CDR2 SASEGT. The CDR3 has 13 amino acids. V shed 3 bases and J shed 6 bases, with 11 bases lying between them. The CDR3: CASSDPVSNGYTF. The CDR3 coding sequence is TGTGCCAGCAGTGACCCAGTCTCTAATGGCTACACCTTC.

This clone was picked up one time. The V call is TRBV30, the J call TRBJ1-2; 7 positions match TRBD1. The junction had 9 bases not matched to a gene; V was cut back by 4 bases and J by 7 bases. This CDR3 comprises 13 residues. CDR1 and CDR2 from the germline V gene are GTSNPN and SVGIG (reference sequence). The CDR3 DNA reads as TGTGCCTGGACTGAAGACAGGGTCGGTGGCTACACCTTC. This translates into CAWTEDRVGGYTF.